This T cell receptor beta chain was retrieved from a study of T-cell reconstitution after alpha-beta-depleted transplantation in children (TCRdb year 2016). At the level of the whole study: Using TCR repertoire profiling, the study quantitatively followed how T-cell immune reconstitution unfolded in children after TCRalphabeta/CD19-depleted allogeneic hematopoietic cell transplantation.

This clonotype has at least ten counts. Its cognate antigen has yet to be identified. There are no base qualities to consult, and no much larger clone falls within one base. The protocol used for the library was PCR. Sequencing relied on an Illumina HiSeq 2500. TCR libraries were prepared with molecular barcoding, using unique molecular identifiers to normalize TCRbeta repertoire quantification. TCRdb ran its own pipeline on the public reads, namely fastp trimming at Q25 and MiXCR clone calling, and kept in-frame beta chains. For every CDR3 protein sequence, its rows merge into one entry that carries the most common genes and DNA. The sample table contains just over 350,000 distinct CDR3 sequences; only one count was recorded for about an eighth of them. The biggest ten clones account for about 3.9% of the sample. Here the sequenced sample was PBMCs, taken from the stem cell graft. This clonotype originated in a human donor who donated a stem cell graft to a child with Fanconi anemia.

CDR3 region: CASSHLRGNYGYTF. The bases are TGTGCCAGCAGCCATCTAAGGGGAAACTATGGCTACACCTTC. The chain is made from TRBV3-1 and TRBJ1-2, and the D gene may be TRBD1, 5 bases matching. From its cysteine to its phenylalanine, the CDR3 spans 14 amino acids. Only CDR3 DNA remains: 42 bases, in frame from the first base. CDR1 and CDR2, per the germline V gene (reference sequence), are LGHDT and YNNKEL. V lost 3 bases and J lost 2 bases; the stretch between them is 10 bases long. Reference TRBV3-1 and TRBJ1-2 genes cover what lies past the CDR3, so the full variable domain is DTAVSQTPKYLVTQMGNDKSIKCEQNLGHDTMYWYKQDSKKFLKIMFSYNNKELIINETVPNRFSPKSPDKAHLNLHINSLELGDSAVYFCASSHLRGNYGYTFGSGTRLTVV.